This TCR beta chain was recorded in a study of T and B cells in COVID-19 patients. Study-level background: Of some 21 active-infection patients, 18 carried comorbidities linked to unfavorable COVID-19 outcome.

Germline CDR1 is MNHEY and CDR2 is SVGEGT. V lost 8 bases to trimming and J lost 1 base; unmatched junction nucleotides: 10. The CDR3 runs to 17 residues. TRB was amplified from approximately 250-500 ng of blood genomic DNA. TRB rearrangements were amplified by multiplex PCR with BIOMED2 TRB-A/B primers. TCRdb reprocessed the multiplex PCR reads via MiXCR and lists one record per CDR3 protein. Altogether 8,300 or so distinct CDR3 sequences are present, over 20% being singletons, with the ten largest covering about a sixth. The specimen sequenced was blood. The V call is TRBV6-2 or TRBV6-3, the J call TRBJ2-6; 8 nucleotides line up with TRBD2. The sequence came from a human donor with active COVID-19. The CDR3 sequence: CASHSWGGGSGANVLTF. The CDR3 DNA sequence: TGTGCCAGCCACTCCTGGGGCGGGGGGTCTGGGGCCAACGTCCTGACTTTC.